This entry concerns a single TCR beta chain. Its recognized antigen is unknown. No base quality values were provided; no much bigger clone lies one nucleotide off. Library generation was performed with multiplex PCR. Data came from an Illumina HiSeq 4000. iRepertoire HTBI primers and Arm-PCR amplification of CDR3 regions were used to construct TCR beta libraries. Before sequencing, the PCR products went through gel purification. As for the authors' bioinformatics: A total of roughly 67 TRBV and some 15 TRBJ segments were identified across samples and were used for gene usage analysis of CDR3 amino acid clonotypes. Filtered high-quality paired reads were merged into contigs using COPE and FqMerger. Contigs were aligned with BLAST to IMGT TRBV, TRBD and TRBJ reference genes, and CDR3 was defined per IMGT. Any clonotype with a frequency above 0.1% was classified as a highly expanded clone. Repertoire diversity was measured by Shannon entropy, and V-J evenness by the Gini coefficient. Clonotypes shared by more than one individual were considered public. TCRdb reprocessing: public reads trimmed at Q25 with fastp, clones called with MiXCR, in-frame beta chains kept. Duplicate CDR3 protein sequences are folded into a single record with the most common DNA and genes. The authors' filters were not applied to this entry. The sample yields about 400,000 distinct CDR3 sequences; under 25% were counted once. 20% to 25% of the sample belongs to the ten largest clones.

This sample is drawn from a study of regulatory T cells in long-lasting Graves disease (dated by TCRdb to 2020 to 2023). Regarding the complete study: To count as having persistent Graves' disease, a patient had to have received antithyroid drug treatment for over 5 years with TSH receptor autoantibodies remaining persistently positive. This study used TCR sequencing and RNA sequencing of peripheral blood to compare persistent Graves' disease patients against newly diagnosed Graves' disease patients. The study was conducted in China and was registered as a clinical trial. TCR sequencing covered around 13 persistent and approximately 20 newly diagnosed Graves' disease patients, about 35 samples in total. On average, persistent Graves' disease patients in the clinical cohort had been on antithyroid drugs for around ten years. Overall results and qualifications from the work: Sequencing and analysis were limited to the TCR beta chain. TRBV28, TRBJ1-2 and TRBJ2-5 were preferentially used in persistent disease, while TRBV20-1 and TRBJ2-1 were favored in newly diagnosed disease. Because the primary lesion, thyroid tissue, could not be accessed, the study looked at peripheral blood alone. Lower TCR Shannon entropy and fewer highly expanded clones were observed in persistent Graves' disease patients than in newly diagnosed patients, which suggested clonal expansion. The authors acknowledged the small sample size as a limitation that may reduce accuracy. Patients with persistent disease shared more public clonotypes (about 2,700) than newly diagnosed patients did (966).

What this sample's time point label stands for: persistent/refractory GD, antithyroid drugs over 5 years with positive TRAb. For both TCR sequencing and RNA sequencing, RNA was extracted from PBMCs using TRIzol. The diagnosis of Graves' disease was made according to American Thyroid Association guidelines. The patients came from an endocrinology department in Xi'an, China. Each patient gave approximately 10 milliliters of peripheral blood, collected in an EDTA anticoagulant tube. Ficoll Paque Plus density gradient separation was used to isolate PBMCs, and no additional T cell sorting was done. An Agilent 2100 Bioanalyzer and agarose gel were used to check RNA quality, and a NanoDrop 2000 was used to measure RNA concentration. V trim: 5 bases; J trim: 8 bases; unmatched bases: 14. The CDR3 runs 15 amino acids, cysteine and phenylalanine included. The only DNA kept is the CDR3, 45 bases in frame from the first base. CDR1 MNHEY and CDR2 SMNVEV were looked up in the germline V gene (reference sequence).

The input for sequencing was peripheral blood mononuclear cells (PBMCs), taken when the disease was refractory, from a patient treated with antithyroid drugs. The chain uses TRBV27 and TRBJ1-1; 7 bases in the junction line up with TRBD1. The sequence derives from a female donor with Graves disease. The CDR3 has the sequence CASSPFGQAGKEAFF. The sequenced DNA is TGTGCCAGCAGTCCCTTTGGACAGGCCGGCAAAGAAGCTTTCTTT.